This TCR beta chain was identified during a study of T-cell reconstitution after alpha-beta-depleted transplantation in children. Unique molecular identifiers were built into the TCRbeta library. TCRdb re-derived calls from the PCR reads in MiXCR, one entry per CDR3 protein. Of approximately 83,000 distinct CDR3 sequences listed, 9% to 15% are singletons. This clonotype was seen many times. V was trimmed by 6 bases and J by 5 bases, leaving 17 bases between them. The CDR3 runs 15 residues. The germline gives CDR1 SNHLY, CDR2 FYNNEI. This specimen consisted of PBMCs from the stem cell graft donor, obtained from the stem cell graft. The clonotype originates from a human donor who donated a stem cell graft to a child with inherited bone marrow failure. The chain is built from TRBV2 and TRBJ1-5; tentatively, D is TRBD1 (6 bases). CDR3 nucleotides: TGTGCCAGCAGCGGTGGACAGACTCGTGATCAGCCCCAGCATTTT. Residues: CASSGGQTRDQPQHF.